These T cell receptor beta chains were read from a single sample in a study of blood T cells in healthy people across ages. TCRdb ran MiXCR on the 5' RACE reads and lists one entry per CDR3 protein. The table has fewer than 2 million distinct CDR3 sequences, approximately 40% seen once. Sequencing was carried out using blood. The receptors here all came from a human donor in good health. Both conserved end residues are trimmed from each CDR3.

>TRBV5-1|TRBJ2-3
ASSFRSQRGGGDTQY
>TRBV6-2/TRBV6-3|TRBJ2-7
ASSPSWSYEQY
>TRBV20-1|TRBJ2-7
SARAGAGASYEQY
>TRBV20-1|TRBJ1-1
SASARGQASTEAF
>TRBV24-1|TRBJ2-5
ATSDKGTSGEETQY
>TRBV12-3/TRBV12-4|.
ASKGGKDEQY
>TRBV13|TRBJ1-2
ASSHGTNYGYT
>TRBV18|TRBJ1-2
ASSPKGQGDYGYT
>TRBV24-1|TRBJ1-5
ATSEDDREQH
>TRBV29-1|TRBJ2-5
SVGVREQQY
>TRBV7-9|TRBJ2-5
ASSFQTPPTGVQETQY
>TRBV9|TRBJ2-6
ASSVEGSGGPDSGANVLT
>TRBV2|TRBJ1-2
ASSEVKESGYT
>TRBV9|TRBJ2-3
ASSAGTYSSTDTQY
>TRBV3-1|TRBJ2-1
ASSLEERGAYNEQF
>TRBV20-1|TRBJ2-1
SAAEGPSYNEQF
>TRBV6-5|TRBJ2-3
ASSTSWGLITDTQY
>TRBV10-3|TRBJ2-1
AIRQGRHEQF
>TRBV15|TRBJ1-2
ATSREVGQGAGYGYT
>TRBV6-2/TRBV6-3|TRBJ2-7
ASSRTVSSYEQY
>TRBV29-1|TRBJ2-1
SVEDEGLVYNEQF
>TRBV2|TRBJ1-5
ASREVYSNQPQH
>TRBV7-2|TRBJ1-5
TSSLQEGQPQH
>TRBV12-3/TRBV12-4|TRBJ2-7
ASSSGSTGGQQY
>TRBV6-2/TRBV6-3|TRBJ2-2
ASSGQGFAGGLF
>TRBV7-2|TRBJ2-1
ASSPRTLSGEQF
>TRBV18|TRBJ2-7
ASSQSLTGATYEQY
>TRBV20-1|TRBJ2-1
SASQGYYNEQF
>TRBV10-3|TRBJ1-1
AISPDLTEAF
>TRBV28|.
ASSFWFKGGYEQY
>TRBV30|TRBJ1-2
AWTRLPGPRGDGYT
>TRBV12-3/TRBV12-4|TRBJ2-3
ASSLYQLGPDTRY
>TRBV11-2|TRBJ1-4
ASSLVWANEKLF
>TRBV6-5|TRBJ1-1
ASNRGRLTEAF
>TRBV10-3|TRBJ2-7
AISESGQAPYEQY
>TRBV15|TRBJ2-7
ATSRVGATGSTYEQY